These 4 T cell receptor beta chains came from one sample sequenced in a study of T cell repertoires in ileal Crohn's disease. Only in-frame clones appear in the TCRdb table, and some are missing; sequencing was by immunoSEQ multiplex PCR. The table lists 15,000 to 20,000 clones, over 80% of them singletons. Material for sequencing was ileal tissue. The receptors here all came from an adult with Crohn's disease.

The chain carries TRBV7-2 and TRBJ2-1; D remains unclear. The ends were cut back, 6 bases at V and 1 base at J, with 16 bases in the middle. This CDR3 has 16 residues. Germline CDR1 SGHTA, CDR2 FQGNSA. The CDR3 loop is CASRKTSVGSYNEQFF. The CDR3 region has the DNA TGTGCCAGCAGGAAGACCTCTGTCGGGTCCTACAATGAGCAGTTCTTC.

This clone was counted between two and nine times. The chain couples TRBV19 to TRBJ2-1; D might be TRBD1 (5 bases). The V gene lost 7 bases and the J gene lost 5 bases, with 15 bases spanning the gap. The CDR3 totals 14 residues. Germline V lookup: CDR1 LNHDA, CDR2 SQIVND (reference sequence). CDR3 in amino acids: CASTPRGGNNEQFF. CDR3 nucleotides: TGTGCCAGTACCCCAAGGGGCGGCAACAATGAGCAGTTCTTC.

The chain carries TRBV12-5 and TRBJ2-5; TRBD1 matches 7 bases. Gene TRBJ2-7 matches the end of the DNA better, so the J call may be wrong. The CDR3 has 17 amino acids. From germline, CDR1 is LGHNT and CDR2 FRNRAP. As DNA, the CDR3 is TGTGCTAGTGGTTTGGCCACTCACGGACAGGACTCCTACGAGCAGTACTTC. It encodes CASGLATHGQDSYEQYF.

The genes are TRBV6-5 and TRBJ2-7; TRBD2 matches 12 bases. The CDR3 length is 15 residues. J was trimmed by 2 bases and V by 6 bases; bases with no gene match: 5. Germline CDR1 is MNHEY and CDR2 is SVGAGI. Here the CDR3 DNA reads TGTGCCAGCAGACAAACTAGCGGGGGGACCTACGAGCAGTACTTC. This translates into CASRQTSGGTYEQYF.